The clone carrying this T cell receptor beta chain has just a few counts. Its antigen is not identified. This entry belongs to a study of blood T cells in healthy people across ages. Whole-study results and caveats: Relative to aged donors, long-lived donors carried more naive CD4+ cells and displayed higher diversity.

The authors ran a second PCR of about 7 to 12 cycles using a sample-barcoded 5' primer and a J-beta primer mix. Each CDR3 protein is one row after TCRdb ran MiXCR on the 5' RACE reads. The sample contains 1.5 million to 1.9 million distinct CDR3 sequences, roughly two fifths of which appear only once. Germline lookup yields CDR1 SGDLS and CDR2 YYNGEE. The V and J ends lost 3 bases and 2 bases respectively, with 9 bases between them. This CDR3 comprises 14 residues. The specimen was blood. The sequence derives from a woman aged 18-29 years in good health. This chain connects TRBV9 to TRBJ2-1; D unresolved. CDR3 residues: CASSDRTTYNEQFF. DNA for the CDR3: TGTGCCAGCAGCGACCGGACCACCTACAATGAGCAGTTCTTC.